What follows describes a single T cell receptor (beta chain). Its specificity is not known. The data were produced by immunoSEQ multiplex PCR, yet TCRdb's version contains in-frame clones alone and is incomplete. The sample holds 100,000 to 120,000 clones, 82% seen once. These data originate in a study of T cell responses to AZD1222 COVID-19 vaccine. Overall study findings and caveats: Reportedly, close to half of spike-specific TCRs are directed against unmutated variant regions. Seropositive at baseline were only 5 to 7 AZD1222 recipients. Vaccine-related CD4 TCRs covered spike, predominating at 160-218 and 743-854.

The clonotype originates from an adult in good health. The starting material was peripheral blood, obtained on day 0 of AZD1222 vaccination.

The CDR3 protein is CASSLAVSRVRSLHF. CDR3 bases: TGTGCCAGCAGCTTAGCGGTGTCTAGGGTTAGGTCCCTCCACTTT. The V gene is TRBV11-2, the J gene TRBJ1-6; D is ambiguous. V gave up 1 base and J gave up 14 bases, with 18 bases separating them. Germline lookup yields CDR1 SGHAT and CDR2 FQNNGV. The CDR3 contains 15 residues. The variable domain in full, completed from reference TRBV11-2 and TRBJ1-6, reads EAGVAQSPRYKIIEKRQSVAFWCNPISGHATLYWYQQILGQGPKLLIQFQNNGVVDDSQLPKDRFSAERLKGVDSTLKIQPAKLEDSAVYLCASSLAVSRVRSLHFGNGTRLTVT.